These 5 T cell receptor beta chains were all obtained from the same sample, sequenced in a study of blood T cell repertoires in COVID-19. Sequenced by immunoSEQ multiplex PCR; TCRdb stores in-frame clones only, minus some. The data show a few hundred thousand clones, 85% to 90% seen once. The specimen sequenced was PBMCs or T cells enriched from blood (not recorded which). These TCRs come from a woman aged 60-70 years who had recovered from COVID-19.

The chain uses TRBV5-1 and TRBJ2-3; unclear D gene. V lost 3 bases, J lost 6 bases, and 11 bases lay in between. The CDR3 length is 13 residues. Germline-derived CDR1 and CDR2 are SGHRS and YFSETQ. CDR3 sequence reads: CASSSQQFDTQYF. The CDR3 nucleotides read TGCGCCAGCAGCTCCCAACAGTTCGATACGCAGTATTTT.

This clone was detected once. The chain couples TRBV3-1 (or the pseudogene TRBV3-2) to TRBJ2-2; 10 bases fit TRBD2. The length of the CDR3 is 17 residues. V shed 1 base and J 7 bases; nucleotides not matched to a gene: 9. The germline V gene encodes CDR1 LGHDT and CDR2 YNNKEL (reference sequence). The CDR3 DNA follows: TGTGCCAGCAGCCAAGGGTTGGCTAGCGGGGGTTTCGGGGAGCTGTTTTTT. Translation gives CASSQGLASGGFGELFF.

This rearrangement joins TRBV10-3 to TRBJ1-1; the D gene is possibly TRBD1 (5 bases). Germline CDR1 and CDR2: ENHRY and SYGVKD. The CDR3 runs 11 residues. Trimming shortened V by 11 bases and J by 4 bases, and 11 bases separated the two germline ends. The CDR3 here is CAVGRGTEAFF. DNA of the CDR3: TGTGCCGTAGGGAGGGGCACTGAAGCTTTCTTT.

The CDR3 nucleotides are TGTGCCAGCAGCGTGGACGGGAGGGTTTACAATGAGCAGTTCTTC. Protein product: CASSVDGRVYNEQFF. The rearrangement links TRBV9 to TRBJ2-1, with 8 bases identical to TRBD2. Germline CDR1 reads SGDLS; CDR2 reads YYNGEE. V shed 2 bases, J shed 4 bases, and the junction held 5 bases outside the gene matches. CDR3 length equals 15 residues.

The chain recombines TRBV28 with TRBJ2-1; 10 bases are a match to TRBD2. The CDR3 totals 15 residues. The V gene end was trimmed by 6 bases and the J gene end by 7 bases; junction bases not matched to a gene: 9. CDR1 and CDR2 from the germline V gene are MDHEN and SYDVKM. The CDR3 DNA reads TGTGCCAGCAGCGGGGTGGTAGCGGGAGGTAATGAGCAGTTCTTC. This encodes CASSGVVAGGNEQFF.